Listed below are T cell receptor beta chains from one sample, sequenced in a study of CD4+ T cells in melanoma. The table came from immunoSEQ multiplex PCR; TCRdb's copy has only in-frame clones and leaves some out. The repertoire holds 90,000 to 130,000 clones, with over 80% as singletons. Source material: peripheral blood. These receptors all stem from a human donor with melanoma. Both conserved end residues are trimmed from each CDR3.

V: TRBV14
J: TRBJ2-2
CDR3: ASSRQQGTGELF

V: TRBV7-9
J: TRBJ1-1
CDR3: ASSPLKFMNTEAF

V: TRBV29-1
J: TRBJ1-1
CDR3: SARTDGNTEAF

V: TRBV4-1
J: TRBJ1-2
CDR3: ASSRLQGNYGYT

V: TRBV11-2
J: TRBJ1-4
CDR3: ASSPPKGGENEKLF

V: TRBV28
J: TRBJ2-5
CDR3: ASRPRVRETQY

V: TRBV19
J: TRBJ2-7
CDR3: ASSSPGTSVYEQY

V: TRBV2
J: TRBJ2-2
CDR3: ASRSNTGELF

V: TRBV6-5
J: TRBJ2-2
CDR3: ASSRGANTGELF

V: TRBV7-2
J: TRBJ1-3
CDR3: ASSTPGTGGADTIY

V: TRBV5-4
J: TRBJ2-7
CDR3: ASSLGLVVAEQY

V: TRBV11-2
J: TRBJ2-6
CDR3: ASSLSPSLGGANVLT

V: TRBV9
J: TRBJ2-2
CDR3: ASSPDQAGTTGELF

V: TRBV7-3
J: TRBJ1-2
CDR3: ASSLTAGGGRGYT

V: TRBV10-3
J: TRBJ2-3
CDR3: AISEGGGSTDTQY

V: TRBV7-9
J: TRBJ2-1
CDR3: ASSSRDSGLSEQF

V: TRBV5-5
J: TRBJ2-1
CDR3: ASRLGLDKYNEQF

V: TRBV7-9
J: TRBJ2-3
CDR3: ASRGLVGTDTQY

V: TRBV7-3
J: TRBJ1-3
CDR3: ASSLAPSGNTIY

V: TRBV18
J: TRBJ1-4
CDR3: ASSPPTATNEKLF

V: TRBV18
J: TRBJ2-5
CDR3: ASSQTSGGGRETQY

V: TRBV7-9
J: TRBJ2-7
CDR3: ASSTMTGGYEQY

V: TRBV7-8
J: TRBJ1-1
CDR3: ASSGRVGFHTEAF

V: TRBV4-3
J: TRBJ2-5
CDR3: ASSLGRSETQY

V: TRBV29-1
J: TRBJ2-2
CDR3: SVDRENTGELF

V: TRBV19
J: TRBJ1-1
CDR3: ASSILLRGANSMNTEAF

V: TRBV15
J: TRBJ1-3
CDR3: ATSRDAGSGNTIY

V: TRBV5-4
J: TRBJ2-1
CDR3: ASSLSSVLQF

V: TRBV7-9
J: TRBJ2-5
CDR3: ASSLGSGSKTQY

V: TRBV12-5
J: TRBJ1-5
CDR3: ASGRGLDQPQH

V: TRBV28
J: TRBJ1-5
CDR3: ASSLRRDNQPQH

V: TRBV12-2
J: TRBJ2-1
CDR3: ASRLAQREPYNEQF

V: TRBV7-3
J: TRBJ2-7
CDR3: ASSPAGLALSSYEQY

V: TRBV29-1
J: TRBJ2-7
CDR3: SGGQGRNYEQY

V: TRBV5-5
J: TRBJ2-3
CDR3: ASSLWQGVADTQY

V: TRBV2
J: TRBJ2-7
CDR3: ASRTGPSRESEQY

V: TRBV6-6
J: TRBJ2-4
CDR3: ASSPGADLAKNIQY

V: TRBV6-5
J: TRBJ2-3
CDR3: ASSFRGGADTQY

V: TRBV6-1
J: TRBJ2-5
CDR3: ASSDGLALETQY

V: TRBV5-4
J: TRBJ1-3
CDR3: ASSLNRGLSGNTIY

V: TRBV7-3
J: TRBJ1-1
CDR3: ASSLYPRTEAF

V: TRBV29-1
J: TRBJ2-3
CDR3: SVEGSLATDTQY

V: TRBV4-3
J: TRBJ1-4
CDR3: ASSQDLRQLEKLF

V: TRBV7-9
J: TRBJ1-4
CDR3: ASSRPTSTGSGLEEKLF

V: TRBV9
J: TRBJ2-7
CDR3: ASSPSRLASYEQY

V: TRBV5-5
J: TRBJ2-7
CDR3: ASSLGTSGRGSSYEQY

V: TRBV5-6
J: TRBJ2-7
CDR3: ASSSTSGSSYEQY

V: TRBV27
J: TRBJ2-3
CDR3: ASSFQGAGADTQY

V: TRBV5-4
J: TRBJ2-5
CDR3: ASSLGVGTTVQETQY

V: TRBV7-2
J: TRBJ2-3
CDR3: ASSFLRNTDTQY

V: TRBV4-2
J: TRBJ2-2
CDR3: ASSPRTGDTGELF

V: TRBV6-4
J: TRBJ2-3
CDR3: ASNSGGASDTQY

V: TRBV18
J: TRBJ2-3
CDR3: ASSPELRGGDTQY

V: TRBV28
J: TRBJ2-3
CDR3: ASSSGPAGGPDTQY

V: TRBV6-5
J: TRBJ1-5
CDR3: ASSYNSGSSQPQH

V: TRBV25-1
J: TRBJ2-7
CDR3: ATVSPGRSYEQY

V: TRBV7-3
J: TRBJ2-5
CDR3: ASSPRTSGGTQY

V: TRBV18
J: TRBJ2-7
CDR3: ASSPAQDRGYLQY

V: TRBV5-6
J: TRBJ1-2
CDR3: ASSQRTGRGYT